These 15 T cell receptor beta chains were sequenced from one sample in a study of early T cells in non-severe SARS-CoV-2 infection. TCRdb reanalysed the 5' RACE reads using MiXCR and keeps one entry per CDR3 protein. Here the sample spans some 25,000 distinct CDR3 sequences, approximately 4% being singletons. The sample was whole blood. Receptor source: an adult who was a healthcare worker with PCR-confirmed SARS-CoV-2 infection or an uninfected control (not recorded which).

In this sample, this clonotype turned up a few times. V and J are TRBV3-1 and TRBJ2-7; 9 bases map to TRBD2. The CDR3 covers 19 residues. Germline trimming cut 2 bases from V and 5 bases from J; bases unmatched to any gene: 19. The germline gives CDR1 LGHDT, CDR2 YNNKEL (reference sequence). The CDR3 protein is CASSQYGELAGEVWDEQYF. In nucleotides, the CDR3 is TGTGCCAGCAGCCAATATGGTGAACTAGCGGGCGAGGTTTGGGACGAGCAGTACTTC.

The chain uses TRBV7-2 and TRBJ2-3; D not resolved. V dropped 5 bases and J dropped 1 base, with 7 bases sitting between them. The germline V gene encodes CDR1 SGHTA and CDR2 FQGNSA. This CDR3 has 13 residues. CDR3 sequence (DNA): TGTGCCAGCAGCCTTGGGCGCACAGATACGCAGTATTTT. Its translation: CASSLGRTDTQYF.

J is TRBJ2-1 and V is TRBV7-9, with no clear D. With 1 base removed from V and 2 bases from J, the gap between germline ends came to 12 bases. This CDR3 region has 16 residues. The germline V gene has CDR1 SEHNR and CDR2 FQNEAQ (reference sequence). CDR3 loop: CASSLGTAPPYNEQFF. As DNA, the CDR3 is TGTGCCAGCAGCTTAGGCACTGCCCCCCCCTACAATGAGCAGTTCTTC.

V usage is TRBV29-1 and J usage is TRBJ1-3; D is unclear. Looked up from germline, CDR1 is SQVTM and CDR2 is ANQGSEA. V was cut by 7 bases and J by 4 bases, with 5 bases left in between. This CDR3 has 10 residues. The CDR3 here is CSAGGNTIYF. The CDR3 bases are TGCAGCGCCGGCGGAAACACCATATATTTT. Using reference TRBV29-1 and TRBJ1-3 for the parts outside the CDR3, the full variable domain is SAVISQKPSRDICQRGTSLTIQCQVDSQVTMMFWYRQQPGQSLTLIATANQGSEATYESGFVIDKFPISRPNLTFSTLTVSNMSPEDSSIYLCSAGGNTIYFGEGSWLTVV.

The chain uses TRBV6-1 and TRBJ1-2; D is perhaps TRBD1 (5 bases). V was clipped by 6 bases and J by 4 bases, with 12 bases between them. The CDR3 is 13 amino acids. Germline CDR1 reads MNHNS; CDR2 reads SASEGT. The CDR3 is CASRAAGGYGYTF. In DNA form, the CDR3 reads TGTGCCAGCAGGGCCGCGGGGGGCTATGGCTACACCTTC.

This clonotype has a count of ten or more. The chain is built from TRBV20-1 and TRBJ2-5, with 9 bases aligning to TRBD1. J lost 3 bases, V lost 5 bases, and 7 bases had no gene match. CDR1 DFQATT and CDR2 SNEGSKA come from the germline V gene (reference sequence). This CDR3 comprises 14 residues. CDR3 nucleotides: TGCAGTGCTCCTACACAGGGGGCTAAAGAGACCCAGTACTTC. This encodes CSAPTQGAKETQYF.

In this sample, this clonotype turned up many times. The chain combines TRBV6-2 or TRBV6-3 with TRBJ2-1; 7 bases line up with TRBD2. The CDR3 spans 14 residues. The V segment lost 3 bases and the J segment 8 bases; nucleotides outside the gene matches: 7. Germline V gene data show CDR1 as MNHEY and CDR2 as SVGEGT. The CDR3 loop reads CASSYLGREDEQFF. For the CDR3, the DNA is TGTGCCAGCAGTTATTTGGGGAGGGAAGATGAGCAGTTCTTC.

This clonotype came up many times. The chain uses TRBV10-3 and TRBJ2-1; 9 nucleotides agree with TRBD2. V was pared by 4 bases and J by 3 bases, with 7 bases of the junction left unmatched. Germline CDR1 ENHRY, CDR2 SYGVKD. The CDR3 runs to 16 residues. This CDR3 reads CAISGSPSGNYNEQFF. CDR3 nucleotides: TGTGCCATCAGTGGATCACCTAGCGGGAACTACAATGAGCAGTTCTTC.

This clonotype was observed at least ten times. The genes are TRBV29-1 and TRBJ2-1; possibly TRBD1 or TRBD2 for D (5 bases each). Germline V lookup: CDR1 SQVTM, CDR2 ANQGSEA. V was trimmed by 0 bases and J by 2 bases, leaving 8 bases between them. The CDR3 sequence is 14 residues long. Here the CDR3 reads CSVEEGEAYNEQFF. The CDR3 nucleotides are TGCAGCGTTGAAGAGGGGGAAGCCTACAATGAGCAGTTCTTC.

The chain carries TRBV12-3 or TRBV12-4 and TRBJ2-1; no clear D gene. The CDR3 covers 15 residues. V gave up 5 bases and J gave up 3 bases, with 14 bases separating them. DNA for the CDR3: TGTGCCAGCAGTCCAAACCTGAATCTCTACAATGAGCAGTTCTTC. Protein sequence: CASSPNLNLYNEQFF.

The sample holds a few counts of this clonotype. This rearrangement joins TRBV7-9 to TRBJ2-1; 7 nucleotides line up with TRBD1. This CDR3 has 15 amino acids. Germline CDR1 and CDR2: SEHNR and FQNEAQ (reference sequence). V gave up 5 bases and J gave up 8 bases; unmatched junction bases: 12. The CDR3 DNA follows: TGTGCCAGCAGCCTAAGATCCACAGGGGCGTATGAGCAGTTCTTC. Residues: CASSLRSTGAYEQFF.

At least ten counts were recorded for this clonotype. This chain uses TRBV5-1 with TRBJ2-1; TRBD2 matches 7 bases. Per germline, CDR1 SGHRS and CDR2 YFSETQ. The CDR3 loop spans 15 amino acids. V dropped 4 bases and J dropped 0; count of bases not matched to a gene: 4. As DNA, the CDR3 is TGCGCCAGCAGCCGAGCGGGGCCCTCCTACAATGAGCAGTTCTTC. Protein sequence: CASSRAGPSYNEQFF.

This clonotype was seen at least ten times. This chain links TRBV27 with TRBJ2-1; the match to TRBD1 covers 7 bases. From germline, CDR1 is MNHEY and CDR2 SMNVEV (reference sequence). Trimming cost V 3 bases and J 6 bases; bases outside gene matches: 5. The CDR3 loop spans 14 amino acids. CDR3 DNA: TGTGCCAGCAGTTTTTCACAGGGGATCAATGAGCAGTTCTTC. Its protein is CASSFSQGINEQFF.

The V call is TRBV6-1, the J call TRBJ2-2; TRBD2 agrees at 7 bases. Germline V gives CDR1 MNHNS, CDR2 SASEGT. V dropped 6 bases and J dropped 3; count of bases not matched to a gene: 4. This CDR3 has 14 residues. The CDR3 protein is CASSGGFDTGELFF. Here the CDR3 DNA reads TGTGCCAGCAGCGGGGGGTTTGACACCGGGGAGCTGTTTTTT.

There are many counts of this clonotype. This chain connects TRBV5-1 to TRBJ2-7; unclear D gene. Per germline, CDR1 SGHRS and CDR2 YFSETQ. There are 14 residues in the CDR3. The V end was cut by 4 bases, the J end by 3 bases, with 14 bases between. The CDR3 bases are TGCGCCAGCAGCCAAGAATTACTTCGCTACGAGCAGTACTTC. Encoded protein: CASSQELLRYEQYF.